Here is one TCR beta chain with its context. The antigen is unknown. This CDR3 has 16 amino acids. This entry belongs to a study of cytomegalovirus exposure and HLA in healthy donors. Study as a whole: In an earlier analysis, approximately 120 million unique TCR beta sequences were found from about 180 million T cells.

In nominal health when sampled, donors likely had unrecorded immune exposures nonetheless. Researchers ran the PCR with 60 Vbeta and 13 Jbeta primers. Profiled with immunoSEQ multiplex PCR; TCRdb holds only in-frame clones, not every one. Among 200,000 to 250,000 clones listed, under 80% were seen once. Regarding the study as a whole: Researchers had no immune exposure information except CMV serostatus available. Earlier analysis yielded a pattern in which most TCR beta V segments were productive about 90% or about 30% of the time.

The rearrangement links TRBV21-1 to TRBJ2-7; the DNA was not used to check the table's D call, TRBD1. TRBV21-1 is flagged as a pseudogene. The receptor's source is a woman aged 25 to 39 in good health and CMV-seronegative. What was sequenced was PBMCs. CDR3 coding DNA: TGTGCCAGCAGCGGGAAGGTTCCGGGACAGTCCTACGAGCAGTACTTC. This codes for CASSGKVPGQSYEQYF.